This entry is about one T cell receptor (beta chain). Its specificity is unknown. The same CDR3 can be traced to other DNA sequences in this sample. This record belongs to a study of shared clonotypes between healthy human individuals. Study background: CD4 naive and CD4 memory each took three plates per donor, while CD8 naive took two and CD8 memory one.

The CDR3 is 15 residues long. Trimming took 4 bases from V and 4 from J; bases not matched to a gene: 2. Germline values: CDR1 KGHSH, CDR2 LQKENI. Measured with immunoSEQ multiplex PCR; TCRdb has only the in-frame clones, and not every one. The sample has 2 million to 3 million clones, 90% to 95% seen once. Those who donated, Caucasian adults without exception, all lived in Nashville, Tennessee. Memory CD4+ cells were the fraction left after CD45RA+ naive selection. Findings of the study overall: Investigators expected sequencing depth to affect clonotype sharing among donors.

The chain links TRBV18 to TRBJ2-1; 12 bases are shared with TRBD2. Sequenced material: naive CD4+ T cells sorted from blood. As to subset: CD45RA+ positively selected. This receptor was taken from a man aged 18 to 35 in good health. The CDR3 DNA reads TGTGCCAGCTCACAAGGACTAGCGGGGTACAATGAGCAGTTCTTC. It encodes CASSQGLAGYNEQFF. The full variable domain, rest sourced from reference TRBV18 and TRBJ2-1, is NAGVMQNPRHLVRRRGQEARLRCSPMKGHSHVYWYRQLPEEGLKFMVYLQKENIIDESGMPKERFSAEFPKEGPSILRIQQVVRGDSAAYFCASSQGLAGYNEQFFGPGTRLTVL.